This T cell receptor (beta chain) was obtained from a study of blood T cell repertoires in COVID-19. The germline V gene encodes CDR1 LGHDT and CDR2 YNNKEL (reference sequence). This CDR3 comprises 14 residues. The V gene end was trimmed by 6 bases and the J gene end by 4 bases; junction bases not matched to a gene: 6. Assay: immunoSEQ multiplex PCR; the TCRdb copy retains only in-frame clones and omits some. The data show 150,000 or so clones, roughly four fifths seen once. This receptor was taken from a woman in her sixties or seventies with acute or convalescent COVID-19. The rearrangement joins TRBV3-1 (or the pseudogene TRBV3-2) to TRBJ2-5, with TRBD1 identical over 9 bases. Sample: peripheral blood. The CDR3 sequence: CASSHRGPSETQYF. In DNA form, the CDR3 reads TGTGCCAGCAGTCACAGGGGGCCCTCAGAGACCCAGTACTTC.